One sample yielded the 17 T cell receptor beta chains listed below, sequenced in a study of blood T cells in healthy people across ages. Sample-barcoded 5' priming and a J-beta primer mix drove a second PCR of about 7 to 11 cycles. TCRdb called the 5' RACE reads again in MiXCR, with one record for every CDR3 protein. The sample lists about 1.4 million distinct CDR3 sequences, 59% occurring once. Sequenced sample: blood. These receptors came from a man younger than 35 in good health.

J is TRBJ1-1 and V is TRBV20-1; perhaps TRBD1 as D (6 bases). CDR3 size: 16 residues. The V end lost 3 bases, the J end lost 1 base, and 18 bases lay between the germline ends. Germline CDR1 is DFQATT and CDR2 is SNEGSKA (reference sequence). The CDR3 spells CSASQRGFLRNTEAFF. CDR3 nucleotides: TGCAGTGCTAGTCAAAGGGGGTTCTTGAGGAACACTGAAGCTTTCTTT.

The table lists this clonotype with a few counts. The CDR3 bases are TGCAGCGTCATCGACAGGTTTTACGAGCAGTACTTC. Translated: CSVIDRFYEQYF. The V gene is TRBV29-1, the J gene TRBJ2-7; a weak D match, TRBD1 (6 bases). V lost 6 bases and J 4 bases, leaving 13 bases between the germline ends. The CDR3 loop spans 12 amino acids. Germline V lookup: CDR1 SQVTM, CDR2 ANQGSEA.

The chain links TRBV7-9 to TRBJ1-4; no clear D gene. The V end lost 2 bases, the J end lost 7 bases, and 14 bases lay between the germline ends. The CDR3 totals 15 residues. Germline V gene sequence: CDR1 SEHNR, CDR2 FQNEAQ (reference sequence). The CDR3 here is CASSLIIRSGEKLFF. The CDR3 nucleotides are TGTGCCAGCAGCTTAATCATTAGGAGTGGTGAAAAACTGTTTTTT.

The chain is built from TRBV9 and TRBJ2-5; D unresolved. Judging by the DNA end, TRBJ2-7 fits better; the J call may be wrong. The CDR3 sequence is 12 residues long. Germline CDR1 and CDR2: SGDLS and YYNGEE. CDR3 sequence (DNA): TGTGCCAGCAGCGTAGTATTGAGCGAGCAGTACTTC. It codes for CASSVVLSEQYF.

The chain joins TRBV15 to TRBJ1-4; maybe TRBD1 (5 bases). Trimming removed 0 bases at V and 6 bases at J, with 11 bases between. The CDR3 extends over 15 amino acids. Germline lookup yields CDR1 LNHNV and CDR2 YYDKDF (reference sequence). CDR3 sequence reads: CATSRDQGMDEKLFF. The CDR3 DNA reads TGTGCCACCAGCAGAGATCAGGGTATGGATGAAAAACTGTTTTTT.

The CDR3 region is CSARVSGQGNGYTF. CDR3 DNA: TGCAGTGCTAGAGTTTCGGGACAGGGAAATGGCTACACCTTC. This chain connects TRBV20-1 to TRBJ1-2; 9 bases agree with TRBD1. V gave up 1 base and J gave up 6 bases; unmatched junction bases: 6. The germline V gene encodes CDR1 DFQATT and CDR2 SNEGSKA (reference sequence). The CDR3 loop spans 14 amino acids.

The chain recombines TRBV4-1 with TRBJ1-2; D is uncertain. The CDR3 length is 14 residues. V lost 3 bases and J lost 4, with 12 bases in between. Germline-derived CDR1 and CDR2 are MGHRA and YSYEKL. The CDR3 DNA follows: TGCGCCAGCAGCCAGAAGGACGGGAGCTATGGCTACACCTTC. Translating it yields CASSQKDGSYGYTF.

The CDR3 here is CASSSLAGGRKTGELFF. As DNA, the CDR3 is TGTGCCAGCAGCTCCCTAGCGGGAGGGCGTAAAACCGGGGAGCTGTTTTTT. The chain uses TRBV7-9 and TRBJ2-2, with 12 bases fitting TRBD2. The CDR3 is made up of 17 amino acids. Germline V gives CDR1 SEHNR, CDR2 FQNEAQ (reference sequence). J was trimmed by 5 bases and V by 4 bases; bases with no gene match: 8.

V gene TRBV25-1 combines with J gene TRBJ2-1; the D call may be TRBD1 or TRBD2 (5 bases each). Germline loops: CDR1 MGHDK, CDR2 SYGVNS. This CDR3 is built from 14 residues. Trimming left V 5 bases short and J 10 bases short, with 18 bases between. The CDR3 loop reads CASSSLRGPPEQFF. Written as DNA, the CDR3 is TGTGCCAGCAGTTCACTTCGGGGCCCTCCCGAGCAGTTCTTC.

The chain employs TRBV10-3 and TRBJ2-5; D ambiguous. This CDR3 spans 13 amino acids. Germline V CDR1 and CDR2: ENHRY, SYGVKD. V shed 2 bases and J shed 0 bases, with 4 bases lying between them. In nucleotides, the CDR3 is TGTGCCATCAGTGAGGGGTACCAAGAGACCCAGTACTTC. Its protein product is CAISEGYQETQYF.

This clonotype has just a few counts. The chain couples TRBV11-2 to TRBJ2-7; 8 bases line up with TRBD1. Losses at the gene ends were 0 bases for V and 2 bases for J; bases not matched to a gene: 3. Germline V lookup: CDR1 SGHAT, CDR2 FQNNGV. The CDR3 covers 15 residues. CDR3 amino acids: CASSLETGETYEQYF. Here the CDR3 DNA reads TGTGCCAGCAGCTTAGAGACAGGGGAAACCTACGAGCAGTACTTC.

This clonotype has a handful of counts. One junction end disagrees with the germline gene, perhaps due to a read error. The chain uses TRBV6-5 and TRBJ1-2; D is perhaps TRBD1 (5 bases). CDR1 MNHEY and CDR2 SVGAGI come from the germline V gene. This CDR3 contains 13 residues. This CDR3 is CASSDSKGYGYTF. The CDR3 bases are TGTGCCAGCAGTGACTCGAAGGGGTACGGCTACACCTTC.

This rearrangement joins TRBV27 to TRBJ2-1; 9 bases align to TRBD1. This CDR3 region has 15 residues. The V gene end was trimmed by 7 bases and the J gene end by 6 bases; junction bases not matched to a gene: 10. Germline CDR1 and CDR2: MNHEY and SMNVEV (reference sequence). Here the CDR3 DNA reads TGTGCCAGCAAGATGACAGGGGGGATGACCAATGAGCAGTTCTTC. It specifies CASKMTGGMTNEQFF.

The chain carries TRBV27 and TRBJ1-1; 8 bases match TRBD1. V shed 1 base, J shed 2 bases, and the junction held 9 bases outside the gene matches. The CDR3 contains 17 residues. Germline CDR1 is MNHEY and CDR2 is SMNVEV (reference sequence). The CDR3 nucleotides are TGTGCCAGCAGTTTATACTTCCCTGGACAGGGAAACACTGAAGCTTTCTTT. Its translation is CASSLYFPGQGNTEAFF.

V and J are TRBV4-2 and TRBJ2-7, with 9 bases matching TRBD1. V was pared by 3 bases and J by 8 bases, with 11 bases of the junction left unmatched. CDR1 LGHNA and CDR2 YNFKEQ come from the germline V gene. This CDR3 has 15 residues. The CDR3 DNA is TGTGCCAGCAGCCAGGCCGGGACAGGGCCTTTGAAGCAGTACTTC. Its protein product is CASSQAGTGPLKQYF.

The rearrangement joins TRBV27 to TRBJ2-7, with a tentative D call TRBD2 (7 bases). The length of the CDR3 is 14 residues. Germline V gives CDR1 MNHEY, CDR2 SMNVEV (reference sequence). Trimming removed 1 base at V and 5 bases at J, with 12 bases between. The CDR3 sequence: CASSLLGGGDEQYF. DNA for the CDR3: TGTGCCAGCAGTTTATTGGGAGGGGGAGACGAGCAGTACTTC.

The chain couples TRBV7-8 to TRBJ2-1, with D perhaps being TRBD1 or TRBD2 (5 bases each). Germline loops: CDR1 SGHVS, CDR2 FQNEAQ. The ends were cut back, 4 bases at V and 11 bases at J, with 21 bases in the middle. The CDR3 length is 15 residues. The CDR3 bases are TGTGCCAGCAGCTCTATAAACCGGGGCCGGGATAAGCAGTTCTTC. It encodes CASSSINRGRDKQFF.